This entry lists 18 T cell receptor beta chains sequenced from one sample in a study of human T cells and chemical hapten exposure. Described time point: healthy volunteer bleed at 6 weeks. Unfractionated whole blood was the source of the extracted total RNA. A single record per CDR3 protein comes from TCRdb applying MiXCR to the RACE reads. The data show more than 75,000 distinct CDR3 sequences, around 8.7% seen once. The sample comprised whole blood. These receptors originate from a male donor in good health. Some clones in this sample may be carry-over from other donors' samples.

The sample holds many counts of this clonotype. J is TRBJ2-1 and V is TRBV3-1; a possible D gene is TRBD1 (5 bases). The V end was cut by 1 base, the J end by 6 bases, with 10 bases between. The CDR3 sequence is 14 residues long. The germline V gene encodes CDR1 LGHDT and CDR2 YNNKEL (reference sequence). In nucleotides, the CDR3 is TGTGCCAGCAGCCAAGCAACAGGCGGCAATGAGCAGTTCTTC. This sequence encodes CASSQATGGNEQFF.

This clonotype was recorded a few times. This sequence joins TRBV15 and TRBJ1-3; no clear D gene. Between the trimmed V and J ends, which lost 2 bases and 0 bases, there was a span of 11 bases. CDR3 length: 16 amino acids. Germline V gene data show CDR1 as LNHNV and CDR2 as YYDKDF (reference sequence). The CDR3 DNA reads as TGTGCCACCAGCAGATTCTCGGCGCTCTCTGGAAACACCATATATTTT. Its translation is CATSRFSALSGNTIYF.

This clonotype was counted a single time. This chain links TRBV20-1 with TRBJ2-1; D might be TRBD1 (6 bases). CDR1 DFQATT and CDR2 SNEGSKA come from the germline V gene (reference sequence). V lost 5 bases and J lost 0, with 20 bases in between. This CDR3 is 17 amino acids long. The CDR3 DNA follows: TGCAGTGCTTCACAGGGACATAGTAAAAGCTCCTACAATGAGCAGTTCTTC. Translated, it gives CSASQGHSKSSYNEQFF.

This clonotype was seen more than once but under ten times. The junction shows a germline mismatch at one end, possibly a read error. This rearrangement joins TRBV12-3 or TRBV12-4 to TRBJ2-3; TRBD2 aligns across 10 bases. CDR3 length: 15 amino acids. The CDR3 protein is CASSLAGVSTDTQYF. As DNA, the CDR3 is TGTGCCAGCAGTCTAGCGGGGGTTAGCACAGATACGCAGTATTTT.

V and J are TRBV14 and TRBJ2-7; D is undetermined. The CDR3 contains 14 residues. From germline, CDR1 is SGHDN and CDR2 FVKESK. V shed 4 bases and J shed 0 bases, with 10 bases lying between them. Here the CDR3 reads CASSPRLSSYEQYF. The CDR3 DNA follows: TGTGCCAGCAGCCCGCGACTGAGCTCCTACGAGCAGTACTTC.

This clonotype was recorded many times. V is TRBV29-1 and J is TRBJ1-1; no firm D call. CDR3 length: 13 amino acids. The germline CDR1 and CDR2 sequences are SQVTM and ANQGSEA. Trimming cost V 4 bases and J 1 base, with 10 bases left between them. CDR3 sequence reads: CSVGNTPNTEAFF. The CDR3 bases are TGCAGCGTTGGTAACACACCGAACACTGAAGCTTTCTTT.

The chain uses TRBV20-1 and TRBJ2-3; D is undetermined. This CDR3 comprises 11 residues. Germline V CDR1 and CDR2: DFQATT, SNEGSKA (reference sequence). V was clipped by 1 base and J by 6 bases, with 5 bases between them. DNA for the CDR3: TGCAGTGCTAGAGGGTGGGATACGCAGTATTTT. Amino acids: CSARGWDTQYF.

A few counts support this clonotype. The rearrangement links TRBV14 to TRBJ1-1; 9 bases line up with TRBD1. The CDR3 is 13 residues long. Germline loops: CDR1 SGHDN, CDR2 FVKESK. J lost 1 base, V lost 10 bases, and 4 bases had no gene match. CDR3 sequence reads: CATQGAGNTEAFF. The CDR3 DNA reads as TGTGCCACACAGGGGGCAGGGAACACTGAAGCTTTCTTT.

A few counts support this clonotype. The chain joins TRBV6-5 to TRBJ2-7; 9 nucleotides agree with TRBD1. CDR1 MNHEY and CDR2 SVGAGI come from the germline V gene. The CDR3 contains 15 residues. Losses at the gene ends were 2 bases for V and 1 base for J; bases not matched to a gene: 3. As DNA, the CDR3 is TGTGCCAGCAGTTACCAGGGACAGGGATCCTACGAGCAGTACTTC. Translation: CASSYQGQGSYEQYF.

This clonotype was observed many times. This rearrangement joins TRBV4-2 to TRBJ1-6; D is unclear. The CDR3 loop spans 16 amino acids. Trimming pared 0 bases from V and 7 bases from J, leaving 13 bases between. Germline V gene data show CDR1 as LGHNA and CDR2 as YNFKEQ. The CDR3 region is CASSQDYGPPNSPLHF. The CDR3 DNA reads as TGTGCCAGCAGCCAAGATTACGGGCCCCCCAATTCACCCCTCCACTTT.

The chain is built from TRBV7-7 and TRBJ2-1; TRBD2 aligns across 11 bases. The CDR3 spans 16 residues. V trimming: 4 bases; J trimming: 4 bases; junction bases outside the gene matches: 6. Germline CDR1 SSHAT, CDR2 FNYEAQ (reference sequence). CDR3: CASSSLAGGGYNEQFF. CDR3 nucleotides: TGTGCCAGCAGCTCCCTAGCGGGAGGCGGGTACAATGAGCAGTTCTTC.

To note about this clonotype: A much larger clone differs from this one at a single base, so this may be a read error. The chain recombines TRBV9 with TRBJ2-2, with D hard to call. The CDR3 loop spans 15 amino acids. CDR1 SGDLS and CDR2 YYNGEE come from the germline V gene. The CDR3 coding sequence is TGTGTCAGCCACCATGGAGTCTGGAACACCGGGGAGCTGTTTTTT. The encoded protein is CVSHHGVWNTGELFF.

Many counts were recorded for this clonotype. CDR3 DNA: TGTGCCAGCAGCCAAGAGGGAGAGGAGGCTAACTATGGCTACACCTTC. As protein: CASSQEGEEANYGYTF. The rearrangement uses TRBV3-1 and TRBJ1-2, with D unclear. V lost 0 bases and J lost 0, with 11 bases in between. The germline V gene has CDR1 LGHDT and CDR2 YNNKEL (reference sequence). This CDR3 has 16 residues.

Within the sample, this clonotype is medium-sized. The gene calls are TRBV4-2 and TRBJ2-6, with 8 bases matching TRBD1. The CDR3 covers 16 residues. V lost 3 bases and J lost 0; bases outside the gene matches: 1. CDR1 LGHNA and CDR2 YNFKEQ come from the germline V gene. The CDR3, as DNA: TGTGCCAGCAGCCACACAGGGGGCTCTGGGGCCAACGTCCTGACTTTC. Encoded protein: CASSHTGGSGANVLTF.

The CDR3 DNA follows: TGCGCCAGCAGCTTGGCCCAAGAGACCCAGTACTTC. This sequence encodes CASSLAQETQYF. The genes are TRBV5-1 and TRBJ2-5, with unresolved D. The ends were cut back, 0 bases at V and 1 base at J, with 1 base in the middle. Germline CDR1 is SGHRS and CDR2 is YFSETQ. This CDR3 is built from 12 residues.

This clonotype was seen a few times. This chain's CDR3 is CASSEGGQGITEAFF. CDR3 coding DNA: TGTGCCAGCAGCGAGGGAGGTCAGGGAATCACTGAAGCTTTCTTT. This chain uses TRBV25-1 with TRBJ1-1; a weak D match, TRBD1 (5 bases). V was trimmed by 6 bases and J by 4 bases, leaving 18 bases between them. This CDR3 spans 15 amino acids. Germline V CDR1 and CDR2: MGHDK, SYGVNS. The full variable domain, with the rest looked up from reference TRBV25-1 and TRBJ1-1, is EADIYQTPRYLVIGTGKKITLECSQTMGHDKMYWYQQDPGMELHLIHYSYGVNSTEKGDLSSESTVSRIRTEHFPLTLESARPSHTSQYLCASSEGGQGITEAFFGQGTRLTVV.

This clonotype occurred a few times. The CDR3 DNA sequence: TGTGCCAGCAGAAAGAGGACTGGAACCTATGATGAGCAGTTCTTC. This gives the protein CASRKRTGTYDEQFF. This rearrangement joins TRBV12-3 or TRBV12-4 to TRBJ2-1; perhaps TRBD2 as D (5 bases). The CDR3 totals 15 residues. With 6 bases removed from V and 8 bases from J, the gap between germline ends came to 20 bases.

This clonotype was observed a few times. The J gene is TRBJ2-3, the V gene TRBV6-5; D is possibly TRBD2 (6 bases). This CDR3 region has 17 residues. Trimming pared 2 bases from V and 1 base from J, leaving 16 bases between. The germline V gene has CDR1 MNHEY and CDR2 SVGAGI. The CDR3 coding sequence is TGTGCCAGCAGTTACCGCATCAGGGAGGTGGGCACAGATACGCAGTATTTT. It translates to CASSYRIREVGTDTQYF.